This T cell receptor (beta chain) was sequenced during a study of T cell repertoires in cytomegalovirus infection. The overall study: Researchers turned to recently identified HLA-C-restricted CMV epitopes as well as well-studied HLA-B-restricted ones. From public TCR beta signatures came an indication of both CMV infection and matching HLA type.

The V end lost 2 bases, the J end lost 6 bases, and 5 bases lay between the germline ends. In germline, CDR1 is SGHAT, CDR2 FQNNGV. The CDR3 extends over 12 amino acids. A remark on this clonotype: Its target is unknown.

One entry per CDR3 protein, called by TCRdb with MiXCR from the reads. The repertoire holds some 500,000 distinct CDR3 sequences, with 40% as singletons. This clonotype was obtained from a human donor in good health (CMV status not recorded). Some clones in this sample may be carry-over from other donors' samples. The rearrangement joins TRBV11-2 to TRBJ2-1; D remains ambiguous. Sequencing used cultured PBMCs, obtained from culture after CMV antigen stimulation. This CDR3 reads CASSLIANEQFF. For the CDR3, the DNA is TGTGCCAGCAGCTTAATCGCCAATGAGCAGTTCTTC. The whole variable domain, remainder taken from reference TRBV11-2 and TRBJ2-1, is EAGVAQSPRYKIIEKRQSVAFWCNPISGHATLYWYQQILGQGPKLLIQFQNNGVVDDSQLPKDRFSAERLKGVDSTLKIQPAKLEDSAVYLCASSLIANEQFFGPGTRLTVL.